This T cell receptor beta chain was sequenced in a study of cytomegalovirus exposure and HLA in healthy donors. The PCR was carried out with 60 Vbeta primers and 13 Jbeta primers. Clones were sequenced by immunoSEQ multiplex PCR, and TCRdb holds only the in-frame ones, with some missing. The sample lists approximately 140,000 clones; around three quarters were seen once. The V segment lost 1 base and the J segment 4 bases; nucleotides outside the gene matches: 3. Germline CDR1 is SEHNR and CDR2 is FQNEAQ (reference sequence). The CDR3 has 15 residues. What was sequenced was PBMCs. The chain uses TRBV7-9 and TRBJ2-1; 8 bases line up with TRBD2. The clonotype was recovered from a man in his thirties or forties in good health and CMV-seronegative. CDR3 nucleotide sequence: TGTGCCAGCAGCTTAGGTCCTAGCGGGTACAATGAGCAGTTCTTC. Protein sequence: CASSLGPSGYNEQFF.